The 23 T cell receptor beta chains below all came from one sample that was sequenced in a study of T cell responses to AZD1222 COVID-19 vaccine. Measured with immunoSEQ multiplex PCR; TCRdb has only the in-frame clones, and not every one. This table holds 140,000 to 150,000 clones, roughly 92% found once. The source material was peripheral blood, sampled on day 0 of AZD1222 vaccination. Receptor source: an adult in good health.

The chain employs TRBV13 and TRBJ1-3; D is unclear. V dropped 6 bases and J dropped 0 bases, with 9 bases sitting between them. Looked up from germline, CDR1 is PRHDT and CDR2 is FYEKMQ (reference sequence). This CDR3 has 14 amino acids. This CDR3 is CASSLGSSGNTIYF. Here the CDR3 DNA reads TGTGCCAGCAGTCTCGGAAGCTCTGGAAACACCATATATTTT.

CDR3 DNA: TGTGCCAGCAGTTTAGAATTTGAAAAACTGTTTTTT. This sequence encodes CASSLEFEKLFF. The chain joins TRBV12-3 or TRBV12-4 to TRBJ1-4; D not resolved. CDR3 length: 12 residues. With 1 base removed from V and 7 bases from J, the gap between germline ends came to 4 bases.

This chain uses TRBV6-5 with TRBJ2-2, with 11 bases aligning to TRBD2. The CDR3 is 16 residues long. The ends lost 4 bases at V and 4 bases at J; junction bases unmatched: 5. Looked up from germline, CDR1 is MNHEY and CDR2 is SVGAGI. The DNA for the CDR3 is TGTGCCAGCAGTTCACTAGCGGGAGCGGGCACCGGGGAGCTGTTTTTT. Residues: CASSSLAGAGTGELFF.

The rearrangement uses TRBV28 and TRBJ1-1; D remains unclear. The CDR3 covers 18 residues. The germline V and J ends were trimmed by 5 bases and 0 bases, with 22 bases remaining between them. The V gene's germline CDR1 is MDHEN and CDR2 SYDVKM. CDR3 sequence (DNA): TGTGCCAGCAGTACGCCCGCCGGGTTGGTCTGGATGAACACTGAAGCTTTCTTT. Amino acid sequence: CASSTPAGLVWMNTEAFF. The full variable domain, with the rest looked up from reference TRBV28 and TRBJ1-1, is DVKVTQSSRYLVKRTGEKVFLECVQDMDHENMFWYRQDPGLGLRLIYFSYDVKMKEKGDIPEGYSVSREKKERFSLILESASTNQTSMYLCASSTPAGLVWMNTEAFFGQGTRLTVV.

The genes are TRBV2 and TRBJ1-1, with unresolved D. CDR1 and CDR2 (germline): SNHLY, FYNNEI. The CDR3 loop spans 14 amino acids. Trimming left V 7 bases short and J 0 bases short, with 12 bases between. Here the CDR3 reads CASKGMAMNTEAFF. CDR3 nucleotides: TGTGCCAGCAAAGGGATGGCTATGAACACTGAAGCTTTCTTT.

The rearrangement joins TRBV5-6 to TRBJ2-1; TRBD2 agrees at 11 bases. The V segment lost 0 bases and the J segment 6 bases; nucleotides outside the gene matches: 5. Germline values: CDR1 SGHDT, CDR2 YYEEEE. The CDR3 is made up of 16 amino acids. This CDR3 is CASSLAVAGGRNEQFF. For the CDR3, the DNA is TGTGCCAGCAGCTTGGCCGTAGCGGGAGGGCGCAATGAGCAGTTCTTC.

This clone has only a few counts. CDR3 nucleotides: TGCGCCAGCAGCTTAACGGGGGGCCCCTACAATGAGCAGTTCTTC. Amino acids: CASSLTGGPYNEQFF. V usage is TRBV5-1 and J usage is TRBJ2-1; D perhaps matches TRBD2 (7 bases). V was cut by 2 bases and J by 2 bases, with 11 bases left in between. CDR1 SGHRS and CDR2 YFSETQ come from the germline V gene. This CDR3 comprises 15 residues.

The chain is built from TRBV20-1 and TRBJ2-3; possibly TRBD1 or TRBD2 for D (6 bases each). Trimming removed 3 bases from V and 8 bases from J, with 9 bases in between. CDR3 length: 11 residues. Germline V lookup: CDR1 DFQATT, CDR2 SNEGSKA (reference sequence). DNA of the CDR3: TGCAGTGCTAGGAAGGGGGGTACGCAGTATTTT. Protein: CSARKGGTQYF.

The rearrangement links TRBV19 to TRBJ1-1, with a tentative D call TRBD1 (5 bases). The V end lost 3 bases, the J end lost 6 bases, and 14 bases lay between the germline ends. Germline V gene data show CDR1 as LNHDA and CDR2 as SQIVND (reference sequence). This CDR3 comprises 14 residues. In nucleotides, the CDR3 is TGTGCCAGTAGTATGGGGCAGGGCGGCGCTGAAGCTTTCTTT. This sequence encodes CASSMGQGGAEAFF.

This chain uses TRBV7-9 with TRBJ1-4, with D perhaps matching TRBD1 (5 bases). The CDR3 is 14 amino acids. Germline values: CDR1 SEHNR, CDR2 FQNEAQ (reference sequence). V was trimmed by 2 bases and J by 3 bases, leaving 7 bases between them. The DNA of the CDR3 is TGTGCCAGCAGCTTAATGGGGGCTAATGAAAAACTGTTTTTT. Translated: CASSLMGANEKLFF. Full variable domain (outside the CDR3, taken from reference TRBV7-9 and TRBJ1-4): DTGVSQNPRHKITKRGQNVTFRCDPISEHNRLYWYRQTLGQGPEFLTYFQNEAQLEKSRLLSDRFSAERPKGSFSTLEIQRTEQGDSAMYLCASSLMGANEKLFFGSGTQLSVL.

The chain links TRBV18 to TRBJ2-2; TRBD1 agrees at 9 bases. Per the germline V gene, CDR1 is KGHSH and CDR2 is LQKENI. Losses at the gene ends were 8 bases for V and 7 bases for J; bases not matched to a gene: 8. This CDR3 is built from 14 residues. The CDR3 bases are TGTGCCAGCCGGGACAGGGTCGAAGGCGGGGAGCTGTTTTTT. Amino acids: CASRDRVEGGELFF.

The chain joins TRBV20-1 to TRBJ1-1; no clear D gene. V was trimmed by 3 bases and J by 3 bases, leaving 26 bases between them. The CDR3 totals 18 residues. Per the germline V gene, CDR1 is DFQATT and CDR2 is SNEGSKA (reference sequence). The CDR3 is CSASFFRSWKREDTEAFF. DNA for the CDR3: TGCAGTGCTAGTTTCTTTCGGTCGTGGAAACGGGAAGACACTGAAGCTTTCTTT.

This chain links TRBV5-5 with TRBJ1-2; a weak D match, TRBD1 (6 bases). Trimming shortened V by 4 bases and J by 1 base, and 8 bases separated the two germline ends. Germline loops: CDR1 SGHKS, CDR2 YYEKEE (reference sequence). The CDR3 is 13 residues long. The CDR3, as DNA: TGTGCCAGCAGCGGACAGTATAACTATGGCTACACCTTC. Its protein is CASSGQYNYGYTF.

This clone was recorded a few times. The identical CDR3 is also encoded by other nucleotide sequences in the sample. This sequence joins TRBV7-9 and TRBJ2-7; D is ambiguous. V was pared by 3 bases and J by 4 bases, with 7 bases between. CDR3 length: 12 residues. Germline values: CDR1 SEHNR, CDR2 FQNEAQ (reference sequence). CDR3 sequence: CASSLGAYEQYF. The CDR3 DNA reads as TGTGCCAGCAGCTTGGGTGCTTACGAGCAGTACTTC.

J is TRBJ2-7 and V is TRBV5-6; the D gene is possibly TRBD2 (5 bases). The CDR3 is 15 amino acids. Germline assignment: CDR1 SGHDT and CDR2 YYEEEE. Trimming cost V 5 bases and J 2 bases, with 17 bases left between them. The CDR3, as DNA: TGTGCCAGCAGACCCGGACTTCTTACGCCCTACGAGCAGTACTTC. Its translation is CASRPGLLTPYEQYF. The full variable domain, in which reference TRBV5-6 and TRBJ2-7 provide the parts outside the CDR3, is DAGVTQSPTHLIKTRGQQVTLRCSPKSGHDTVSWYQQALGQGPQFIFQYYEEEERQRGNFPDRFSGHQFPNYSSELNVNALLLGDSALYLCASRPGLLTPYEQYFGPGTRLTVT.

The chain uses TRBV4-1 and TRBJ1-2; D unresolved. V lost 4 bases and J lost 2, with 8 bases in between. Germline lookup yields CDR1 MGHRA and CDR2 YSYEKL. The CDR3 sequence is 13 residues long. Written as DNA, the CDR3 is TGCGCCAGCAGCCCGGGCCTAAACTATGGCTACACCTTC. It translates to CASSPGLNYGYTF.

The V gene is TRBV28, the J gene TRBJ1-1; D not resolved. CDR1 is MDHEN and CDR2 is SYDVKM in the germline V gene. Trimming removed 3 bases at V and 8 bases at J, with 7 bases between. This CDR3 comprises 11 residues. The chain's CDR3 is CASSFRSEAFF. The DNA of the CDR3 is TGTGCCAGCAGTTTCAGGTCAGAAGCTTTCTTT.

This chain joins TRBV5-4 and TRBJ2-7, with 7 bases lining up with TRBD2. There are 15 residues in the CDR3. V gave up 4 bases and J gave up 2 bases; unmatched junction bases: 9. Germline values: CDR1 SGHNT, CDR2 YYREEE (reference sequence). The CDR3 here is CASSPGRDYPYEQYF. DNA of the CDR3: TGTGCCAGCAGCCCCGGAAGGGACTATCCCTACGAGCAGTACTTC.

The rearrangement links TRBV19 to TRBJ1-2, with D maybe TRBD1 (5 bases). The germline V gene has CDR1 LNHDA and CDR2 SQIVND (reference sequence). Between the trimmed V and J ends, which lost 6 bases and 4 bases, there was a span of 15 bases. CDR3 length equals 14 residues. The CDR3 DNA sequence: TGTGCCAGTAGGGGGGTCGGCACTTCCTATGGCTACACCTTC. Its protein product is CASRGVGTSYGYTF.

The chain carries TRBV19 and TRBJ1-5; D gene ambiguous. The CDR3 totals 13 residues. CDR1 is LNHDA, CDR2 SQIVND, per germline (reference sequence). Trimming removed 4 bases from V and 6 bases from J, with 10 bases in between. The CDR3 sequence: CASSSAEVQPQHF. The CDR3 DNA is TGTGCCAGTAGTAGTGCGGAAGTTCAGCCCCAGCATTTT.

The CDR3 DNA reads as TGTGCCACCAGCAAGGGGGCGGGCAGAGATACGCAGTATTTT. Residues: CATSKGAGRDTQYF. The V and J genes are TRBV24-1 and TRBJ2-3, with 7 bases matching TRBD1. This CDR3 is built from 14 residues. V was clipped by 7 bases and J by 5 bases; unmatched bases: 8. Germline V gene data show CDR1 as KGHDR and CDR2 as SFDVKD.

The gene calls are TRBV4-1 and TRBJ1-1; possibly TRBD1 for D (6 bases). The V gene lost 2 bases and the J gene lost 5 bases, with 12 bases spanning the gap. The CDR3 runs to 14 residues. Germline assignment: CDR1 MGHRA and CDR2 YSYEKL. CDR3 residues: CASSQQGGVTEAFF. The CDR3 DNA reads TGCGCCAGCAGCCAACAAGGGGGGGTTACTGAAGCTTTCTTT.

The chain joins TRBV13 to TRBJ2-5; D uncertain. Trimming pared 5 bases from V and 3 bases from J, leaving 16 bases between. Germline CDR1 and CDR2: PRHDT and FYEKMQ (reference sequence). This CDR3 has 15 amino acids. CDR3 sequence: CASSPRLGTEETQYF. As DNA, the CDR3 is TGTGCCAGCAGCCCTAGACTGGGAACGGAAGAGACCCAGTACTTC.